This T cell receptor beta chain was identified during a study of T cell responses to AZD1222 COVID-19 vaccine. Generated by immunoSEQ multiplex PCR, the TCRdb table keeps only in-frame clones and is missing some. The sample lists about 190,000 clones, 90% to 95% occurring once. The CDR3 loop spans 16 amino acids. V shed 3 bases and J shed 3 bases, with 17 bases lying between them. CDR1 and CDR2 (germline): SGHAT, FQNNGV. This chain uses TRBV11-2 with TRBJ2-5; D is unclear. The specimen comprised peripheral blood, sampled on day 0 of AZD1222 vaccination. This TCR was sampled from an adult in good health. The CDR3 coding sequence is TGTGCCAGCAGCTTCTTCCCCCGGCGTCTCGAAGAGACCCAGTACTTC. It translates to CASSFFPRRLEETQYF.